This T cell receptor beta chain was observed in a study of monozygotic twins with inflammatory bowel disease. Study-level results: Patients got different immunosuppressive treatments, which may have made their repertoires more variable. A single strong IBD-associated signal or clonotype was not supported by the findings. IBD patients displayed reduced TCRbeta diversity (inverse Simpson) when set against healthy co-twins.

The CDR3 covers 14 residues. The germline V gene has CDR1 MNHEY and CDR2 SMNVEV (reference sequence). Each of the TCR libraries took about 3,500 ng of total RNA. Reanalyzing the 5' RACE reads, TCRdb keeps one entry per CDR3 protein, without DNA. The sample totals 400,000 to 500,000 distinct CDR3 sequences. About this clonotype itself: Its matching antigen is unknown.

The sequencing sample was made of blood. The receptor comes from a human donor with ulcerative colitis or Crohn's disease, or a healthy co-twin of an affected twin (not recorded which). The gene calls are TRBV27 and TRBJ2-7; TCRdb's D call of TRBD1 is untestable without DNA. This chain's CDR3 is CASRRQGGSYEQYF.